This T cell receptor (beta chain) derives from a study of human T cells and chemical hapten exposure (dated by TCRdb to the early 2020s). Background for the entire study: For sensitization, 2% DPC in acetone was applied to a roughly 2 cm by roughly 2 cm area of upper inner arm skin. About 29 alopecia patients gave blood for TCR sequencing at one to four time points (pre-sensitization, 2, 6 and 24 weeks). Throughout the approximately 24-week study period, patients were also given weekly therapeutic DPC doses on the scalp. The libraries were sequenced as a pool, and the TCR yield per sample differed mostly because of small variations in library volumes within the pool. Peripheral blood TCR repertoire changes were tracked in vivo in alopecia patients during primary and secondary sensitization to the hapten diphenylcyclopropenone (DPC). Patch testing was done on the upper back using Finn chambers containing 0.01% DPC, and results were scored after 6 days according to International Contact Dermatitis Research Group standards. The patient cohort, mostly female, included alopecia areata with under or over 50% scalp involvement, alopecia totalis and alopecia universalis. Blood samples were taken from patients before sensitization (week 0) and at 2, 6 and about 24 weeks after DPC sensitization.

Points the paper makes about the study in general: Repeated subsampling changed both the strength of the expansion versus patch-test correlation and the threshold at which that correlation became significant. Compared with pre-sensitization or healthy control sets, expanded TCRs formed significantly more large CDR3 similarity clusters, which is consistent with antigen-driven responses. Patch test score was positively correlated with the number of PT1 expanded TCRs, with significance at thresholds 8, 16 and 32 but not at 4. The number of TCRs above 1 in 1000 frequency did not change with DPC sensitization; there was no evidence of global repertoire structure alterations. Because every patient had alopecia, a presumed autoimmune disease, the patients' immune response might differ from that of healthy individuals.

What the time point label conveys for this sample: patch test 1, 2 weeks after DPC sensitization. The sample's treatment or condition label is to be understood as: therapeutic diphenylcyclopropenone sensitization with weekly scalp DPC. Blood at each patch-test visit was drawn before the patch test was applied. Eligible patients were aged 18 to 70, diagnosed with alopecia, deemed suitable for DPC therapy, and excluded if pregnant. Total RNA was extracted from unfractionated whole blood that had been collected in Tempus Blood RNA tubes. The library was generated by RACE. The sequencer was a NextSeq 500. Library preparation attached unique molecular identifiers to individual cDNA molecules for quantitative, reproducible TCR counting. From each blood RNA sample, both TCR alpha and TCR beta chains were sequenced. As for the authors' bioinformatics: A median of roughly 100,000 TCRs per sample was observed, with a range of roughly 23,224 to 750,000. V, J and CDR3 annotation of the TCR reads was performed with the Decombinator software suite. For PS versus PT1 abundance plots, all samples were subsampled to the same number of TCRs (28,000). Expanded TCRs were defined as absent before sensitization and observed at least eight times at the 2-week time point. The public reads were reprocessed in TCRdb via fastp at Q25 and MiXCR, keeping in-frame beta chains. Every CDR3 protein is listed once, alongside the most common genes and DNA of its rows. In this record, the V and J calls reflect TCRdb's handling and not the investigators' own analysis. In this sample the table shows 300,000 to 350,000 distinct CDR3 sequences, 6% to 8.5% of which occur a single time. The ten largest clones capture 7% to 10% of the sample.

This clonotype was seen a handful of times. The target of this receptor is not known. No base qualities exist here, and no much larger clone lies one base off it. The sequence was obtained from a woman aged 18-30 years with alopecia areata. Some clones in this sample may be carry-over from other donors' samples. The source material was whole blood, sampled in connection with sensitization to the hapten diphenylcyclopropenone (DPC).

The sequenced DNA is TGTGCCAGCAGCCCTTCACAGGGGTCGGGATCACCCCTCCACTTT. Translated, this is CASSPSQGSGSPLHF. The receptor chain draws on TRBV3-1 and TRBJ1-6, with 7 junctional bases fitting TRBD1. Including cysteine and phenylalanine, the CDR3 has 15 amino acids. Only the CDR3 DNA is retained, 45 bases long and in frame from the first base. Based on the germline V gene (reference sequence), the CDR1 and CDR2 sequences are LGHDT and YNNKEL. Here V drops 4 bases and J drops 10 bases, and the junction holds 10 bases not matched to any gene.